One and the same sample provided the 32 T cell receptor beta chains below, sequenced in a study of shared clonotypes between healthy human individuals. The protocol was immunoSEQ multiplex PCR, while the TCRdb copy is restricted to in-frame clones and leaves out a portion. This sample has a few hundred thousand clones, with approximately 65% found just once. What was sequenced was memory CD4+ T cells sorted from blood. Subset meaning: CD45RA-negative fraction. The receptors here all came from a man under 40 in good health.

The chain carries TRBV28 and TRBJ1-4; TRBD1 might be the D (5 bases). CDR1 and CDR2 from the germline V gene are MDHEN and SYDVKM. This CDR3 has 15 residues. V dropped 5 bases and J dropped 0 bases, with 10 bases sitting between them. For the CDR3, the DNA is TGTGCCAGCAGTCTTCAGGGTACAACTAATGAAAAACTGTTTTTT. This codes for CASSLQGTTNEKLFF.

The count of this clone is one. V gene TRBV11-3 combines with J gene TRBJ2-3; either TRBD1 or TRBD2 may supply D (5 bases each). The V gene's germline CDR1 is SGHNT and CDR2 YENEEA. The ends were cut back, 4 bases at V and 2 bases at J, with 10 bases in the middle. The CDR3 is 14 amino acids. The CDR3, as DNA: TGTGCCAGCAGCTACGGGACGAACACAGATACGCAGTATTTT. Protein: CASSYGTNTDTQYF.

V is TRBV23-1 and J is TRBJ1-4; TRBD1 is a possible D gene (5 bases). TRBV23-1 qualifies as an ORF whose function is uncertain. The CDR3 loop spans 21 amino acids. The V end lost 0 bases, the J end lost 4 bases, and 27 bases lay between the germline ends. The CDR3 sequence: CASSQSLPRQPRPVNNEKLFF. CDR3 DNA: TGCGCCAGCAGTCAATCCCTGCCCCGACAGCCCAGGCCAGTTAATAATGAAAAACTGTTTTTT.

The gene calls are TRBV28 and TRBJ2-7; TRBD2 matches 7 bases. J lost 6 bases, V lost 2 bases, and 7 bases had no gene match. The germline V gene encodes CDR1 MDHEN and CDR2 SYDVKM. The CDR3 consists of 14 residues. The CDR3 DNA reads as TGTGCCAGCAGTTTACGTCGGGAGGCGGGCGAGCAGTACTTC. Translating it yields CASSLRREAGEQYF. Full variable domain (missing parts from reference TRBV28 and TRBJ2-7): DVKVTQSSRYLVKRTGEKVFLECVQDMDHENMFWYRQDPGLGLRLIYFSYDVKMKEKGDIPEGYSVSREKKERFSLILESASTNQTSMYLCASSLRREAGEQYFGPGTRLTVT.

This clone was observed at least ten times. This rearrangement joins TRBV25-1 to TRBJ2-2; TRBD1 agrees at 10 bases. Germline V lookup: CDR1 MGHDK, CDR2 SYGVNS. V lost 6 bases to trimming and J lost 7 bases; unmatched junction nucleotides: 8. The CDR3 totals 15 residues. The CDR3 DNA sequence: TGTGCCAGCAGGGAAGACAGGGGGCAGGTCGGGGAGCTGTTTTTT. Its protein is CASREDRGQVGELFF.

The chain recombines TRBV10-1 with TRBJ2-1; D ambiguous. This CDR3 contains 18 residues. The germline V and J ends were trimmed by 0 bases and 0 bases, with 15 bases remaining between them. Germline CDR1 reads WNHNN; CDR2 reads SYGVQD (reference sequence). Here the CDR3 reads CASSESIGTQSSYNEQFF. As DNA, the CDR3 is TGCGCCAGCAGTGAGTCGATTGGCACCCAGAGCTCCTACAATGAGCAGTTCTTC.

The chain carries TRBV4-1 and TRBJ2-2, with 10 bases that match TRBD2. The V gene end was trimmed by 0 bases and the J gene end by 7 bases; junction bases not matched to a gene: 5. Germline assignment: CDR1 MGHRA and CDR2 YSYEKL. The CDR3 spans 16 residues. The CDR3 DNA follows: TGCGCCAGCAGCCAAGATCTAGCGGGAGTCGTCGGGGAGCTGTTTTTT. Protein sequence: CASSQDLAGVVGELFF.

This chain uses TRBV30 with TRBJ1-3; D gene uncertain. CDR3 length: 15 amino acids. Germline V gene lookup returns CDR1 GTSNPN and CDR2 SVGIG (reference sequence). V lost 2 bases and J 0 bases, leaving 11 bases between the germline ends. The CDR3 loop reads CAWSWVTDSGNTIYF. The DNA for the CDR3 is TGTGCCTGGAGTTGGGTCACTGACTCTGGAAACACCATATATTTT. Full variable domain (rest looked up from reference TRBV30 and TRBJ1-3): SQTIHQWPATLVQPVGSPLSLECTVEGTSNPNLYWYRQAAGRGLQLLFYSVGIGQISSEVPQNLSASRPQDRQFILSSKKLLLSDSGFYLCAWSWVTDSGNTIYFGEGSWLTVV.

DNA of the CDR3: TGCGCCAGCAGCTTAACCTCCCTTAGCACAGATACGCAGTATTTT. It codes for CASSLTSLSTDTQYF. The V gene is TRBV5-1, the J gene TRBJ2-3; D is unclear. Germline V gene data show CDR1 as SGHRS and CDR2 as YFSETQ. The length of the CDR3 is 15 residues. V lost 2 bases and J lost 0, with 10 bases in between.

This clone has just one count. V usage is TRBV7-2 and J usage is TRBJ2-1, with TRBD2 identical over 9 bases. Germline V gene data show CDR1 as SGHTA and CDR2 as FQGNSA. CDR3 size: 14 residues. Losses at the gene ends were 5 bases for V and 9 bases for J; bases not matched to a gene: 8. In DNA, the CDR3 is TGTGCCAGCAGCCCACGTATGCGGGAGGGTGAGCAGTTCTTC. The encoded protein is CASSPRMREGEQFF.

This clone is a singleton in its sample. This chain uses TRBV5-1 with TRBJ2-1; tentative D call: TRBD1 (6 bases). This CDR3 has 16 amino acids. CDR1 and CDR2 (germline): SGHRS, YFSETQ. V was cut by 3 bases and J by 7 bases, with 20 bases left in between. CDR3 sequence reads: CASSSKLGTSSNEQFF. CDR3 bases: TGCGCCAGCAGCTCGAAATTGGGGACATCCTCAAATGAGCAGTTCTTC.

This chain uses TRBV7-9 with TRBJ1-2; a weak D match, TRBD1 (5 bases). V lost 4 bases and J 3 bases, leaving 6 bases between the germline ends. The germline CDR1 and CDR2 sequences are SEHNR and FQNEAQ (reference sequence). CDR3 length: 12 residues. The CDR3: CASSWDHYGYTF. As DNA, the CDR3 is TGTGCCAGCAGCTGGGACCACTATGGCTACACCTTC.

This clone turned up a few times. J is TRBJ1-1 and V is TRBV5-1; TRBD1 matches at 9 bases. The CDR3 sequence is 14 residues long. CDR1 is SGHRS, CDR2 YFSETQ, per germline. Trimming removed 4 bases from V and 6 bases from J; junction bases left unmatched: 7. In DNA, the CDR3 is TGCGCCAGCAGCGGGGGACAGGGTATGGCTGAAGCTTTCTTT. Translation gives CASSGGQGMAEAFF.

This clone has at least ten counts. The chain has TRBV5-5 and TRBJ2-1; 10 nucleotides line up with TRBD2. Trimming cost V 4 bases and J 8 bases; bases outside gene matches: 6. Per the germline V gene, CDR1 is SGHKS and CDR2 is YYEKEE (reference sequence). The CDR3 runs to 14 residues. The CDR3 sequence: CASSQTLAGYEQFF. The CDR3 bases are TGTGCCAGCAGCCAAACACTAGCGGGGTATGAGCAGTTCTTC.

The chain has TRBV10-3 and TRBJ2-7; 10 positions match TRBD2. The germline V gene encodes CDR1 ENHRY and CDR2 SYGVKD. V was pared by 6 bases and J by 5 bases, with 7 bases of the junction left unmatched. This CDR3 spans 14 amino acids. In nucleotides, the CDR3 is TGTGCCATCAGACCCGGGACTAGCGTCGACGAGCAGTACTTC. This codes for CAIRPGTSVDEQYF.

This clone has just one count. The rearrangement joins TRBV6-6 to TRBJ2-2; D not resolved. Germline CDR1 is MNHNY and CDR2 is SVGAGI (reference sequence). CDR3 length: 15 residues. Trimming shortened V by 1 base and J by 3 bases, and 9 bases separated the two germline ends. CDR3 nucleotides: TGTGCCAGCAGTTACTTGGCGCCGGACACCGGGGAGCTGTTTTTT. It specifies CASSYLAPDTGELFF.

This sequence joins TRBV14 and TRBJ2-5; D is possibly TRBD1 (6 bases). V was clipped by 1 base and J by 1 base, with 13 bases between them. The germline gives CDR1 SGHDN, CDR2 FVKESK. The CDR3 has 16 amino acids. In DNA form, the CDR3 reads TGTGCCAGCAGCCAAGCGATAGGGGGTACCCAAGAGACCCAGTACTTC. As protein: CASSQAIGGTQETQYF.

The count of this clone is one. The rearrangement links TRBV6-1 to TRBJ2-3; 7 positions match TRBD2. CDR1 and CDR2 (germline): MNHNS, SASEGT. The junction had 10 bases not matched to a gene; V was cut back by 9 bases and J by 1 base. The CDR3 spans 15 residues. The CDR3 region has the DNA TGTGCCAGTTGTGCCGCGGGAGTGGGCACAGATACGCAGTATTTT. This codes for CASCAAGVGTDTQYF.

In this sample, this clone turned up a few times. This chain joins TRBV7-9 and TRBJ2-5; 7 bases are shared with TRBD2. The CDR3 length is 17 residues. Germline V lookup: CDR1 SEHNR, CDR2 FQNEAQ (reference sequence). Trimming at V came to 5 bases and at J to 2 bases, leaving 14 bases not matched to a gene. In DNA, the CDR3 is TGTGCCAGCAGCCCCGGAGTCAAACTAGCGCTGCAAGAGACCCAGTACTTC. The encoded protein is CASSPGVKLALQETQYF.

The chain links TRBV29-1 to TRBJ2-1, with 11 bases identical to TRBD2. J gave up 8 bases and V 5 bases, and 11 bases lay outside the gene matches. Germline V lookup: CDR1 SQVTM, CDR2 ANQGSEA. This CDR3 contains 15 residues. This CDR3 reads CSVTGPGLAVDEQFF. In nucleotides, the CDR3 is TGCAGCGTTACAGGTCCGGGACTAGCGGTTGATGAGCAGTTCTTC.

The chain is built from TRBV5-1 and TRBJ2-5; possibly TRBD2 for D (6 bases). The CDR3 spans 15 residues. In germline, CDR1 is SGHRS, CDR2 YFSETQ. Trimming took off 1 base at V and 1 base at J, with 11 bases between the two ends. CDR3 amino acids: CASSLRGYGQETQYF. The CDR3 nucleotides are TGCGCCAGCAGCTTGCGGGGGTATGGCCAAGAGACCCAGTACTTC. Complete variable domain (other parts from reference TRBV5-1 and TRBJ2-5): KAGVTQTPRYLIKTRGQQVTLSCSPISGHRSVSWYQQTPGQGLQFLFEYFSETQRNKGNFPGRFSGRQFSNSRSEMNVSTLELGDSALYLCASSLRGYGQETQYFGPGTRLLVL.

The CDR3 protein is CASSLSQVSGLADTQYF. As DNA, the CDR3 is TGTGCCAGCAGCCTTTCACAGGTATCGGGACTTGCAGATACGCAGTATTTT. The chain uses TRBV7-9 and TRBJ2-3; D is perhaps TRBD2 (6 bases). The CDR3 length is 17 residues. V lost 5 bases and J 4 bases, leaving 22 bases between the germline ends. CDR1 is SEHNR and CDR2 is FQNEAQ in the germline V gene (reference sequence).

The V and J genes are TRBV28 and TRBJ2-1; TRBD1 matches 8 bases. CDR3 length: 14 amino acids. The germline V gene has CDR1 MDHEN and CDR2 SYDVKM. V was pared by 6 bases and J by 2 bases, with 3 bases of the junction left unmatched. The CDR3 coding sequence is TGTGCCAGCAGATCACAGGGGGCCTACAATGAGCAGTTCTTC. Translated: CASRSQGAYNEQFF.

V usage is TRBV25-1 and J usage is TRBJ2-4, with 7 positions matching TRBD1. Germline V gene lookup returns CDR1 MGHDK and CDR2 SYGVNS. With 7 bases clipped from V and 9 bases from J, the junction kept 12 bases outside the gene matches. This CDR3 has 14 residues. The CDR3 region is CASTKGGESIIQYF. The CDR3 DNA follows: TGTGCCAGCACGAAAGGGGGCGAATCAATCATTCAGTACTTC. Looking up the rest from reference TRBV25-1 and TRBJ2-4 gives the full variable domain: EADIYQTPRYLVIGTGKKITLECSQTMGHDKMYWYQQDPGMELHLIHYSYGVNSTEKGDLSSESTVSRIRTEHFPLTLESARPSHTSQYLCASTKGGESIIQYFGAGTRLSVL.

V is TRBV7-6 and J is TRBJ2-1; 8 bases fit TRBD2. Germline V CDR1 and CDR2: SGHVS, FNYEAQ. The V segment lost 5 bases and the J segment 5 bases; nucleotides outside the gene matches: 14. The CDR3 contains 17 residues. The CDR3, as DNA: TGTGCCAGCAGCCGAGGACCCCTCACTAGCGGAAACAATGAGCAGTTCTTC. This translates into CASSRGPLTSGNNEQFF.

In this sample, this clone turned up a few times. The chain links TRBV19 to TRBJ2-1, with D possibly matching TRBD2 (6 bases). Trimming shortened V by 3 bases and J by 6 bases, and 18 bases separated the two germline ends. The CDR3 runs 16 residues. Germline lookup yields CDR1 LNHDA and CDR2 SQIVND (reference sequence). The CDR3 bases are TGTGCCAGTAGTATGCAAGGGAGACTAGGCGGCAATGAGCAGTTCTTC. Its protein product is CASSMQGRLGGNEQFF.

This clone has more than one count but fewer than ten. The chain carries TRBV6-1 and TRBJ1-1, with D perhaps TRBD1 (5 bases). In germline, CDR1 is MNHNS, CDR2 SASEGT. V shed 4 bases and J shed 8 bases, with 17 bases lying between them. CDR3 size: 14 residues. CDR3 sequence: CASSGTLGSGEAFF. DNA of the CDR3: TGTGCCAGCAGTGGGACCCTCGGGTCAGGGGAAGCTTTCTTT.

In DNA form, the CDR3 reads TGTGCCACCAGCAGAGTGAGTCGGACTATACTAGCCAAAAACATTCAGTACTTC. Protein: CATSRVSRTILAKNIQYF. The chain recombines TRBV15 with TRBJ2-4; D is possibly TRBD2 (6 bases). Germline CDR1 and CDR2: LNHNV and YYDKDF (reference sequence). V was clipped by 1 base and J by 0 bases, with 16 bases between them. The CDR3 length is 18 residues.

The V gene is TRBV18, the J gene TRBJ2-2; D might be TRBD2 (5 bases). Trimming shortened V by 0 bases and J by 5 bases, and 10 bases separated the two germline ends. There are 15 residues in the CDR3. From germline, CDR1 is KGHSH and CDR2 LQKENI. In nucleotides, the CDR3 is TGTGCCAGCTCACCACCTTCGGGGAGTACCGGGGAGCTGTTTTTT. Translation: CASSPPSGSTGELFF.

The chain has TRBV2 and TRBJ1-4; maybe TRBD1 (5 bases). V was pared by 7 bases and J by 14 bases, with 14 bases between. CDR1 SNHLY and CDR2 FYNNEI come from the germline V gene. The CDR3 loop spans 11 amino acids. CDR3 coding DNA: TGTGCCAGCACCTACGACAGTGGTCTGTTTTTT. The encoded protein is CASTYDSGLFF.

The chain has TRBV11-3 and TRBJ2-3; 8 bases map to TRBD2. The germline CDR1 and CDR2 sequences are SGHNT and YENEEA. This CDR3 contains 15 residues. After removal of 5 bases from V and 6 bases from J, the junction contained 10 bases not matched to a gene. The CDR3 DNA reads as TGTGCCAGCAGCCCCCGAAGCGGGAGAGTGGATACGCAGTATTTT. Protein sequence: CASSPRSGRVDTQYF.

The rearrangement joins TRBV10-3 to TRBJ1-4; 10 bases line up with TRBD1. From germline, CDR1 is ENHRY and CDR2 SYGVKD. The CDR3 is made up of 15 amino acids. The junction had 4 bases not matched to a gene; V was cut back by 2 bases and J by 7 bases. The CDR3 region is CAISEGTGALEKLFF. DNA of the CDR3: TGTGCCATCAGTGAGGGGACAGGGGCCCTTGAAAAACTGTTTTTT.